The 4 T cell receptor beta chains below all came from one sample that was sequenced in a study of cytotoxic CD8 clonotypes in ibrutinib-treated CLL. Method: immunoSEQ multiplex PCR; TCRdb's copy keeps in-frame clones and lacks some. Among 49,000 or so clones listed, around half were seen once. The specimen comprised PBMCs, sampled after 12 months of ibrutinib treatment. These receptors came from a human donor with chronic lymphocytic leukemia.

The rearrangement links TRBV9 to TRBJ2-7; D unclear. The V end lost 0 bases, the J end lost 2 bases, and 9 bases lay between the germline ends. The CDR3 has 14 residues. Germline CDR1 and CDR2: SGDLS and YYNGEE. The CDR3: CASSVASATYEQYF. CDR3 in DNA: TGTGCCAGCAGCGTAGCCTCAGCCACCTACGAGCAGTACTTC.

This clone was counted a few times. The chain combines TRBV5-1 with TRBJ2-1, with 12 bases aligning to TRBD2. V shed 5 bases, J shed 9 bases, and the junction held 12 bases outside the gene matches. The CDR3 runs 16 residues. Germline V gene lookup returns CDR1 SGHRS and CDR2 YFSETQ. This CDR3 reads CASSPGLAGLGSEQFF. In nucleotides, the CDR3 is TGCGCCAGCAGTCCTGGACTAGCGGGACTGGGGAGTGAGCAGTTCTTC.

The rearrangement joins TRBV6-1 to TRBJ2-1; 7 positions agree with TRBD1. The V gene's germline CDR1 is MNHNS and CDR2 SASEGT. The CDR3 loop spans 14 amino acids. Trimming removed 6 bases from V and 6 bases from J; junction bases left unmatched: 8. CDR3 residues: CASSPGTELNEQFF. The CDR3 DNA reads TGTGCCAGCAGCCCCGGGACAGAGCTCAATGAGCAGTTCTTC.

This clone was counted between two and nine times. The chain joins TRBV2 to TRBJ1-1; perhaps TRBD1 as D (5 bases). Germline CDR1 is SNHLY and CDR2 is FYNNEI. V lost 0 bases to trimming and J lost 7 bases, with 9 bases between them. The CDR3 contains 13 residues. CDR3: CASSEAGAGEAFF. CDR3 DNA: TGTGCCAGCAGTGAAGCAGGGGCAGGTGAAGCTTTCTTT.